This record looks at one T cell receptor beta chain sequence and its context. It has no known antigen specificity. It has no much larger one-base neighbor in the sample; base qualities were not kept. Looking up the germline V gene yields CDR1 LGHNT and CDR2 FRNRAP. From its cysteine to its phenylalanine, the CDR3 spans 13 amino acids. Just CDR3 DNA is preserved here, 39 bases in frame from base 1. V and J are truncated by 9 bases and 8 bases respectively, leaving an intervening sequence of 14 bases. Genomic DNA was isolated and then used for TCRbeta deep sequencing. TCRbeta CDR3 sequencing and initial data processing were performed as a commercial service with the immunoSEQ assay. Concerning the study's data processing: IMGT was used to annotate V, D, J genes, while reads were demultiplexed, adapter and primer sequences were stripped out, and similar clones were merged through frequency-ratio clustering. TCRdb holds this immuneACCESS table with in-frame rearrangements only. Some clones are missing; in checked studies, unresolved V genes explain under half, and the rest has no known cause. V and J calls and clone size come straight from that table; D and trimming were deduced from the DNA. Present in this sample are roughly 15,000 clones, approximately 78% of which were seen just once. The top ten hold approximately 30% of the sample.

For sorting, staining was performed with anti-CD3, anti-CD4, anti-CD8 and a Vbeta20 antibody from the IOTest Beta Mark kit on a FACSAria III, and a purity above 99% was achieved. Peripheral blood was collected in sodium heparin tubes, and mononuclear cells were isolated by Ficoll-Paque PLUS density gradient centrifugation. CD4+ Vbeta20+, CD4+ Vbeta20-, and CD8+ T cell fractions were FACS-sorted before TCRbeta deep sequencing. These data belong to a study of somatic mutations in T cells in chronic GVHD (dated by TCRdb to 2019 to 2021). The rearranged chain carries TRBV12-5 and TRBJ1-6, with TRBD1 tentatively as D gene (6 bases match). The origin of this receptor is a male patient between 45 and 59 years old with chronic graft-versus-host disease. Once a transplant has taken place, some T cells may be donor derived. Sequencing used Vbeta20-negative CD4+ T cells from blood. Interpreted using the paper, the cell subset or site label stands for: CD4+ T cells sorted as TCR Vbeta20 negative by flow cytometry. At the DNA level, the sequence is TGTGCTAGCACTCACAGGGTCGATTCACCCCTCCACTTT. The encoded protein is CASTHRVDSPLHF.